This TCR beta chain appears in the sequencing data of a study of blood T cell repertoires in COVID-19. Repertoires were generated with immunoSEQ multiplex PCR, while TCRdb's copy carries only in-frame clones and drops some. The data contain 300,000 to 500,000 clones, around 90% of them singletons. This CDR3 is built from 15 residues. CDR1 is SEHNR and CDR2 is FQNEAQ in the germline V gene (reference sequence). The V and J ends lost 1 base and 4 bases respectively, with 13 bases between them. This clone was picked up one time. Material: PBMCs or T cells enriched from blood (not recorded which). The TCR originated in a woman between 40 and 50 years old with acute COVID-19. The rearrangement links TRBV7-9 to TRBJ1-2; TRBD1 might be the D (5 bases). The CDR3 spells CASSLERGASYGYTF. The CDR3 DNA sequence: TGTGCCAGCAGCTTAGAAAGGGGCGCTAGCTATGGCTACACCTTC.